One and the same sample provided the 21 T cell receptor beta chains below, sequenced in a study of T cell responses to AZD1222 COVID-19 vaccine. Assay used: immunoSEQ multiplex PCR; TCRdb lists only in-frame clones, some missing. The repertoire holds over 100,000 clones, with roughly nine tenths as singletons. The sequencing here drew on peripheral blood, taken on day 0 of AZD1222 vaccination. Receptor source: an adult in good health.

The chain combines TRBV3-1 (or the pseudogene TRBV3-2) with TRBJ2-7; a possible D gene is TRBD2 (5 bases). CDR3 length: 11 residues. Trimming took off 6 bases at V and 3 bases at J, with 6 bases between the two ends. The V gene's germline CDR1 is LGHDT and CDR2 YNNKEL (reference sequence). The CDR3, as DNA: TGTGCCAGCAGTCGGGACTACGAGCAGTACTTC. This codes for CASSRDYEQYF.

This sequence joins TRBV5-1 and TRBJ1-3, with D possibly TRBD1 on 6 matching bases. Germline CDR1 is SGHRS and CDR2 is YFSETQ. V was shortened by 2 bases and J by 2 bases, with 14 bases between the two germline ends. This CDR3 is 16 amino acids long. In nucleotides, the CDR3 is TGCGCCAGCAGCTTTGAAGGGGGAGGACCTGGAAACACCATATATTTT. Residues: CASSFEGGGPGNTIYF.

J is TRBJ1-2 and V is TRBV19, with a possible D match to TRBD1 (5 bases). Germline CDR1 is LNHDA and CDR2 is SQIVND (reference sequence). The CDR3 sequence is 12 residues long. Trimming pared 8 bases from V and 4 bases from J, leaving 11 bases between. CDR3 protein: CASSKTVYGYTF. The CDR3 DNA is TGTGCCAGTTCAAAGACAGTCTATGGCTACACCTTC.

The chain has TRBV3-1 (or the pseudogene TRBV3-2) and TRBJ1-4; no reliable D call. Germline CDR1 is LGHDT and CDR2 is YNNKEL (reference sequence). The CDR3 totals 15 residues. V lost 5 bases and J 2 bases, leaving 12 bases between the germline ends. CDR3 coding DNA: TGTGCCAGCAGCTTCATGACGGACACTAATGAAAAACTGTTTTTT. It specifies CASSFMTDTNEKLFF.

The CDR3 coding sequence is TGTGCCAGCAGCCATTCGGGGGCCTACGAGCAGTACTTC. Protein product: CASSHSGAYEQYF. V gene TRBV7-9 combines with J gene TRBJ2-7; perhaps TRBD2 as D (6 bases). V dropped 5 bases and J dropped 2 bases, with 10 bases sitting between them. The CDR3 has 13 residues. Germline-derived CDR1 and CDR2 are SEHNR and FQNEAQ (reference sequence).

The CDR3 region is CASSLEGANTEAFF. The DNA of the CDR3 is TGTGCCAGCAGCTTAGAGGGGGCGAACACTGAAGCTTTCTTT. This chain uses TRBV7-9 with TRBJ1-1; 7 bases map to TRBD1. V lost 1 base, J lost 1 base, and 0 bases stayed unmatched. The germline gives CDR1 SEHNR, CDR2 FQNEAQ (reference sequence). This CDR3 has 14 residues. The full variable domain, its missing parts supplied by reference TRBV7-9 and TRBJ1-1, is DTGVSQNPRHKITKRGQNVTFRCDPISEHNRLYWYRQTLGQGPEFLTYFQNEAQLEKSRLLSDRFSAERPKGSFSTLEIQRTEQGDSAMYLCASSLEGANTEAFFGQGTRLTVV.

The CDR3 loop reads CASSFGGGQPQHF. CDR3 DNA sequence: TGTGCCAGCAGTTTCGGGGGGGGTCAGCCCCAGCATTTT. V gene TRBV6-5 combines with J gene TRBJ1-5; perhaps TRBD1 as D (5 bases). Deletions cut 4 bases from V and 6 bases from J, with 10 bases between. There are 13 residues in the CDR3. CDR1 MNHEY and CDR2 SVGAGI come from the germline V gene.

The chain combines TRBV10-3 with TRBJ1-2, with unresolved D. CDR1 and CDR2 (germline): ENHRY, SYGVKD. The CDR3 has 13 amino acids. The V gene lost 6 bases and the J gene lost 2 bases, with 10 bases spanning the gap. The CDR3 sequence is CAIREVSNYGYTF. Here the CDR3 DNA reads TGTGCCATCAGAGAGGTCAGCAACTATGGCTACACCTTC.

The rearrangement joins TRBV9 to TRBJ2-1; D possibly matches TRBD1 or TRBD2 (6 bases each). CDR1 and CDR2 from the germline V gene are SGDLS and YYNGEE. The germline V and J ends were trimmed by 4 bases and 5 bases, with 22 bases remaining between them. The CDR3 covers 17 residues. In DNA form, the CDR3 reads TGTGCCAGCAGCACCCGAGGGGGGCCACGGAACAACAATGAGCAGTTCTTC. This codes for CASSTRGGPRNNNEQFF.

The CDR3 DNA reads TGCGCCAGCAGCCAAGTCGCCTCCCGGGACAGATTGATCTACGAGCAGTACTTC. It encodes CASSQVASRDRLIYEQYF. The V and J genes are TRBV4-3 and TRBJ2-7; TRBD1 aligns across 7 bases. The CDR3 is made up of 18 amino acids. Germline-derived CDR1 and CDR2 are LGHNA and YSLEER. V dropped 1 base and J dropped 3; count of bases not matched to a gene: 15.

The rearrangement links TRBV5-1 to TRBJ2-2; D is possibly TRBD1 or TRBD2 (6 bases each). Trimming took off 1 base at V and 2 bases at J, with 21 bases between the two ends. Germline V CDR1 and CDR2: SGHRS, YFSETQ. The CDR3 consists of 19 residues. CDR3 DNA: TGCGCCAGCAGCTTGAATGTGGGGGGCCCGTCGGGCAACACCGGGGAGCTGTTTTTT. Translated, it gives CASSLNVGGPSGNTGELFF.

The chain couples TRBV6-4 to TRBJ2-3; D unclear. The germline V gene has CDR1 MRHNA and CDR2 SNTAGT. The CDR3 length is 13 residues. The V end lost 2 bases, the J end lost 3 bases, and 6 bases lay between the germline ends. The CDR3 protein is CASSDAVTDTQYF. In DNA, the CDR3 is TGTGCCAGCAGTGACGCGGTTACAGATACGCAGTATTTT.

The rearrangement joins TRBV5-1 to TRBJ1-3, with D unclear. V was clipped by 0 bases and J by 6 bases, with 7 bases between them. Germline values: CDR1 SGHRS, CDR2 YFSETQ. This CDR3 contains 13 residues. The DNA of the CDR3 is TGCGCCAGCAGCTTGGCCGGAATAAACACCATATATTTT. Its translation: CASSLAGINTIYF.

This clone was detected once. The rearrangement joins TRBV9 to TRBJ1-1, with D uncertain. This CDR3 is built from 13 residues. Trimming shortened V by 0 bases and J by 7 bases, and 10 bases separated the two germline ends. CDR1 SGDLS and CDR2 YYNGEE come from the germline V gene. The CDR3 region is CASSVARSSEAFF. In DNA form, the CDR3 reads TGTGCCAGCAGCGTAGCTAGATCGAGTGAAGCTTTCTTT.

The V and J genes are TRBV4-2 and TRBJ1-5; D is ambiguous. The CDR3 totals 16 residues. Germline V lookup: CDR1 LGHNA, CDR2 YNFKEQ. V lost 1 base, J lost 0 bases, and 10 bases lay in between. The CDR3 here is CASSQVSPNSNQPQHF. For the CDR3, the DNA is TGTGCCAGCAGCCAAGTAAGCCCTAATAGCAATCAGCCCCAGCATTTT.

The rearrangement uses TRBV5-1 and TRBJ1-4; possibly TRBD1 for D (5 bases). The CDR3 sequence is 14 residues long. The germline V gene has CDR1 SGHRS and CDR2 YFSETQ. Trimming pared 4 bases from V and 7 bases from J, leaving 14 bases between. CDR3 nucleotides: TGCGCCAGCAGCCCCGGGACCGAGGGTGAAAAACTGTTTTTT. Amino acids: CASSPGTEGEKLFF.

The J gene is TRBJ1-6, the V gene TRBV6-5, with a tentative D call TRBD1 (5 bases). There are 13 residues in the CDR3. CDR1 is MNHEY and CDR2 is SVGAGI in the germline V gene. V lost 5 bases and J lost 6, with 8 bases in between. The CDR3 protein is CASSPQGNSPLHF. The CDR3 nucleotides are TGTGCCAGCAGTCCCCAGGGTAATTCACCCCTCCACTTT.

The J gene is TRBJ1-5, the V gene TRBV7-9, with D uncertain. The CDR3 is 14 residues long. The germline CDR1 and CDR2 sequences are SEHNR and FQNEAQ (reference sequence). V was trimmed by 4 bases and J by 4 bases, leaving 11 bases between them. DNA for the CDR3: TGTGCCAGCAGCTCAGAGATAGGAAATCAGCCCCAGCATTTT. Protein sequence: CASSSEIGNQPQHF.

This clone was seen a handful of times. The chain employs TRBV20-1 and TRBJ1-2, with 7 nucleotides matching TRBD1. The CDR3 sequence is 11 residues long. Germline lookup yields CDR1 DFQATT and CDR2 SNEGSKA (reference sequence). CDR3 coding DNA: TGCAATACCTTGACAGGGTATGGCTACACCTTC. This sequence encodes CNTLTGYGYTF.

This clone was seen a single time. CDR3 DNA: TGTGCCAGCAGCGGGAAGCGGGGGATCGGCACAGATACGCAGTATTTT. It translates to CASSGKRGIGTDTQYF. This rearrangement joins TRBV5-4 to TRBJ2-3, with TRBD2 identical over 8 bases. The V and J ends lost 4 bases and 1 base, in that order; junction bases with no gene match: 8. The CDR3 is 16 residues long. Germline lookup yields CDR1 SGHNT and CDR2 YYREEE (reference sequence).

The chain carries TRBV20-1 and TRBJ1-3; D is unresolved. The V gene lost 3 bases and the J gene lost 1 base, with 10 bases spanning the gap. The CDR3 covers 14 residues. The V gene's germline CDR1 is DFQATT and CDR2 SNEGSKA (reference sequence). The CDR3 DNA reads TGCAGTGCTAGTTCTCGAGGGTCTGGAAACACCATATATTTT. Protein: CSASSRGSGNTIYF.